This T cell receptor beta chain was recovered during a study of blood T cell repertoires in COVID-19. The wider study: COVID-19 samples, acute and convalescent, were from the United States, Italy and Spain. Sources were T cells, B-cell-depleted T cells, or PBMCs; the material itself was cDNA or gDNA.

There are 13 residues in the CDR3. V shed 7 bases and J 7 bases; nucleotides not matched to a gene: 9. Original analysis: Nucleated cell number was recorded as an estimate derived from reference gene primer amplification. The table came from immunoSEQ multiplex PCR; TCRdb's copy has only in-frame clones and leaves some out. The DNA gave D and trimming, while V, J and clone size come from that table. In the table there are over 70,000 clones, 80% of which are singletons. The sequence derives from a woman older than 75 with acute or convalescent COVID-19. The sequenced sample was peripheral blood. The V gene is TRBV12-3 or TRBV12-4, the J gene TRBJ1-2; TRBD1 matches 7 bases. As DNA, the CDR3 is TGTGCCAGCACCATCCGGGACAGTGGTGGCTACACCTTC. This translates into CASTIRDSGGYTF.